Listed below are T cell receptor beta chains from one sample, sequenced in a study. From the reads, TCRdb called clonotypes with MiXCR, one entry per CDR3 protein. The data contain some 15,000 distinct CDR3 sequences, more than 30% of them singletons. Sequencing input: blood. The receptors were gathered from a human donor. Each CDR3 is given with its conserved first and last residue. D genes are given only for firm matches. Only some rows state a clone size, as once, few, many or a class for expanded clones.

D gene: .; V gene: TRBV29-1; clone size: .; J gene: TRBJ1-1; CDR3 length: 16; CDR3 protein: CSVEPGAGSGSTEAFF; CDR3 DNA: TGCAGCGTTGAACCGGGGGCCGGGAGTGGCAGCACTGAAGCTTTCTTT
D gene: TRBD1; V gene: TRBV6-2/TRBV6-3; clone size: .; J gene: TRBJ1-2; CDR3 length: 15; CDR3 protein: CASSSWTGTLYGYTF; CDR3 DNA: TGTGCCAGCAGTTCCTGGACAGGGACGCTCTATGGCTACACCTTC
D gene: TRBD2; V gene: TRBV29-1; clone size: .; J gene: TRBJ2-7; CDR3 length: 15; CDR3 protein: CSVKPPSGKSYEQYF; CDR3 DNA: TGCAGCGTGAAACCCCCTAGCGGGAAGTCCTACGAGCAGTACTTC
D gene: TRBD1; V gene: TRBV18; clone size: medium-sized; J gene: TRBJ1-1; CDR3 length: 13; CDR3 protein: CASSPSGTEGAFF; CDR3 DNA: TGTGCCAGCTCACCTTCGGGGACAGAGGGAGCTTTCTTT
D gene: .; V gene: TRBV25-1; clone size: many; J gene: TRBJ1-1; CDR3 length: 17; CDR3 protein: CASSELFVIGSYTEAFF; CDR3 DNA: TGTGCCAGCAGTGAATTATTCGTGATAGGGTCGTACACTGAAGCTTTCTTT
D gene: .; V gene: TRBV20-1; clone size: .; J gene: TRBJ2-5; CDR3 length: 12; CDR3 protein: CSARGGQETQYF; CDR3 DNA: TGCAGTGCTAGAGGGGGACAAGAGACCCAGTACTTC
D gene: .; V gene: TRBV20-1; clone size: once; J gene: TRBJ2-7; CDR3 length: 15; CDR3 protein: CSLIVRQGGNYEQYF; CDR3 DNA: TGCAGTTTAATCGTCCGACAGGGAGGAAACTACGAGCAGTACTTC
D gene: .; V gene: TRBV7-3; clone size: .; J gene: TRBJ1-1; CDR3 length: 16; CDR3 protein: CASSLKGGGLNTEAFF; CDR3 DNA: TGTGCCAGCAGCCTTAAGGGTGGGGGCTTGAACACTGAAGCTTTCTTT
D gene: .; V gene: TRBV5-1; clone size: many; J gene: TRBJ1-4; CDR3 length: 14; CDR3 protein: CASSRSQRNEKLFF; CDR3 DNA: TGCGCCAGCAGCCGGAGTCAGAGGAATGAAAAACTGTTTTTT
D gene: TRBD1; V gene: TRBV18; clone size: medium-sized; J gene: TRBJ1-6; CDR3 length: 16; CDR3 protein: CASSPVPDRGNSPLHF; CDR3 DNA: TGTGCCAGCTCACCAGTCCCGGACAGGGGTAATTCACCCCTCCACTTT
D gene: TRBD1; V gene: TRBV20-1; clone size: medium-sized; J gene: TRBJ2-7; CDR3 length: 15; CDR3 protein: CSASFMGQGPYEQYF; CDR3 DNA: TGCAGTGCTAGTTTCATGGGACAGGGGCCCTACGAGCAGTACTTC
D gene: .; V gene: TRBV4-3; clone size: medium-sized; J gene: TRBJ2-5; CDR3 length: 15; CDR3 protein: CASSQDANGIGTQYF; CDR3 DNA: TGCGCCAGCAGCCAAGATGCTAACGGGATCGGGACCCAGTACTTC
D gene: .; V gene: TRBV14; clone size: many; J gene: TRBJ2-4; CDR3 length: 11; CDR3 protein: CASSQLNIQYF; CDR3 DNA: TGTGCCAGCAGCCAACTAAACATTCAGTACTTC
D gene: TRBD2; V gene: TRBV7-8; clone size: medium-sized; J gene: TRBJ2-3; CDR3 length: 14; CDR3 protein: CASSSTSGTDTQYF; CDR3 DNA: TGTGCCAGCAGCTCGACTAGCGGCACAGATACGCAGTATTTT
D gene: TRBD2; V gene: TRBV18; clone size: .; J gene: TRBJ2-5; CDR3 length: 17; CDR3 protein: CASSPLPPGGPEETQYF; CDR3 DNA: TGTGCCAGCTCACCACTTCCCCCGGGGGGGCCGGAAGAGACCCAGTACTTC
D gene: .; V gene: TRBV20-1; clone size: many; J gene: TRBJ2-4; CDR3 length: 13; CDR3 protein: CSARDGPWDIQYF; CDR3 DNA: TGCAGTGCTAGAGATGGACCGTGGGACATTCAGTACTTC
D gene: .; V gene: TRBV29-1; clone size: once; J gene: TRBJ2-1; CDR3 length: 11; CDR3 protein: CSVDKVNEQFF; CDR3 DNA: TGCAGCGTTGATAAGGTTAATGAGCAGTTCTTC
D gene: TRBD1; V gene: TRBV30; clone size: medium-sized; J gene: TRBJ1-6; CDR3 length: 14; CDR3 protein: CAWSSRQGRSPLHF; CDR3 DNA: TGTGCCTGGAGTAGTCGACAGGGTCGTTCACCCCTCCACTTT
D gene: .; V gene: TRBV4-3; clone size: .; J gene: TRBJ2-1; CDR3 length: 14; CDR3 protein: CASSQGGTQNEQFF; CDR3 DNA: TGCGCCAGCAGCCAAGGGGGGACACAGAATGAGCAGTTCTTC
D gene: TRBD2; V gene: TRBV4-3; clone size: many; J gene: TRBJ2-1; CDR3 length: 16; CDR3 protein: CASSQDPGLAVNEQFF; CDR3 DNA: TGCGCCAGCAGCCAAGATCCGGGACTAGCGGTCAATGAGCAGTTCTTC
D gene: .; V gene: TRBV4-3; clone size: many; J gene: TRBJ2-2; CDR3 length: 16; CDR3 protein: CASSQGAYRNTGELFF; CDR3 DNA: TGCGCCAGCAGCCAAGGGGCATACAGAAACACCGGGGAGCTGTTTTTT
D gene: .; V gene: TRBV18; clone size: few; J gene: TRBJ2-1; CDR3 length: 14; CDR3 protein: CASSPSPNGYEQFF; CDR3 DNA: TGTGCCAGCTCACCGAGCCCCAACGGCTACGAGCAGTTCTTC
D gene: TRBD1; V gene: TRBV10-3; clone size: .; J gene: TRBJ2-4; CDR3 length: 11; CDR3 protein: CALRTGGFLYF; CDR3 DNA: TGTGCCCTCCGGACAGGGGGATTTTTGTACTTC
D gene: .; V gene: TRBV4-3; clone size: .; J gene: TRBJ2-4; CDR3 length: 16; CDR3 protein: CASSQAGGSGANIQYF; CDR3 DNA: TGCGCCAGCAGTCAAGCCGGAGGGTCTGGGGCCAACATTCAGTACTTC
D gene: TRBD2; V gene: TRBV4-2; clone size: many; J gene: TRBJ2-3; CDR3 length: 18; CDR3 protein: CASSQRHQRERGTDTQYF; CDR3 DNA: TGTGCCAGCAGCCAACGCCACCAGCGGGAGCGTGGCACAGATACGCAGTATTTT
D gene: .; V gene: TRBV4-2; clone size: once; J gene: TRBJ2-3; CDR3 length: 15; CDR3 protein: CASSQEGLALDTQYF; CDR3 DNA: TGTGCCAGCAGCCAAGAGGGGCTAGCGTTAGATACGCAGTATTTT
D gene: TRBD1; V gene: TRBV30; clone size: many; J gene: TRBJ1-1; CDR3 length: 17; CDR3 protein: CASNRAGTGLSNTEAFF; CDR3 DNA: TGTGCCTCTAACCGCGCCGGGACAGGTTTAAGTAACACTGAAGCTTTCTTT
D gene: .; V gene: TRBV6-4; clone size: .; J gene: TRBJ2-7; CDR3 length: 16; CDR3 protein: CASSDSRGVLSYEQYF; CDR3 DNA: TGTGCCAGCAGTGACTCGAGAGGAGTGCTAAGCTACGAGCAGTACTTC
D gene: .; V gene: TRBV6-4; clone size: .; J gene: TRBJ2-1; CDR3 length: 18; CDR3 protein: CASSSISGPPWRVNEQFF; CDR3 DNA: TGTGCCAGCAGTTCGATAAGCGGGCCGCCATGGAGGGTGAATGAGCAGTTCTTC
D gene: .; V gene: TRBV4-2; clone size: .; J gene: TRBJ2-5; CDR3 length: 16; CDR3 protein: CASSQDYKRSQETQYF; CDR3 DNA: TGTGCCAGCAGCCAAGATTATAAGAGGAGCCAAGAGACCCAGTACTTC
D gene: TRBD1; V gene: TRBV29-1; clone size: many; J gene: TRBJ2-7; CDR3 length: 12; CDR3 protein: CSIRQGTREQYF; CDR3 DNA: TGCAGCATTAGACAGGGGACTCGCGAGCAGTACTTC
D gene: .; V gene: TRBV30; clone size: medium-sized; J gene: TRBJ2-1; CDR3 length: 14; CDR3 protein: CAWSPMSSYNEQFF; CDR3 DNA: TGTGCCTGGAGTCCCATGAGCTCCTACAATGAGCAGTTCTTC
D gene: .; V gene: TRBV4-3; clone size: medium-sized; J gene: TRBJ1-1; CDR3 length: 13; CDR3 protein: CASSQDRNTEAFF; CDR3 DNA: TGCGCCAGCAGCCAAGATAGGAACACTGAAGCTTTCTTT
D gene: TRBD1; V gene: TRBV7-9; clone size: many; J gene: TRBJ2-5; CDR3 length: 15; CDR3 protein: CASSPGTGRQETQYF; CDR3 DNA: TGTGCCAGCAGCCCCGGGACAGGGCGACAAGAGACCCAGTACTTC
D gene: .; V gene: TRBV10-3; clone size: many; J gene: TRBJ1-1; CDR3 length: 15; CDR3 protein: CAISESTRGSTEAFF; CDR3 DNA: TGTGCCATCAGTGAGTCGACCAGGGGAAGCACTGAAGCTTTCTTT
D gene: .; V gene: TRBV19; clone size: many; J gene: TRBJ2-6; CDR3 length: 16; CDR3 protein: CASTRTAISGANVLTF; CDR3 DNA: TGTGCCAGTACAAGGACAGCAATTTCTGGGGCCAACGTCCTGACTTTC
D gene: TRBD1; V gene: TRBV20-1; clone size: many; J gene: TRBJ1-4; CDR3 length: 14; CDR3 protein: CSASAGQGVAKLFF; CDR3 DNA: TGCAGTGCTTCAGCAGGACAGGGGGTTGCAAAACTGTTTTTT
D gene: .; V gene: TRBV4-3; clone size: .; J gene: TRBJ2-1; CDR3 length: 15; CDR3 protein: CASSQDWWDTGEQFF; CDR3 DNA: TGCGCCAGCAGCCAAGATTGGTGGGACACCGGGGAGCAGTTCTTC
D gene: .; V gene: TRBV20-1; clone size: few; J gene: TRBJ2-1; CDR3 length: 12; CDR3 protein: CSATTNLNEQFF; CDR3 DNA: TGCAGTGCAACGACAAATTTGAATGAGCAGTTCTTC
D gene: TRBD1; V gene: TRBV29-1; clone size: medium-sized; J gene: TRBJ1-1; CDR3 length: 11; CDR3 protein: CSVYRGTEAFF; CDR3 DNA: TGCAGCGTATACAGGGGCACTGAAGCTTTCTTT
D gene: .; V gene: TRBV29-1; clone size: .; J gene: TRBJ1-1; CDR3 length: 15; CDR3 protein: CSVLYRGRRGTEAFF; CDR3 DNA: TGCAGCGTTCTATATCGGGGTCGGCGTGGGACTGAAGCTTTCTTT
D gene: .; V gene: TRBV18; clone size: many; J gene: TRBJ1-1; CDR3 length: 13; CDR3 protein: CASSPSMNTEAFF; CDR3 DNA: TGTGCCAGCTCACCATCGATGAACACTGAAGCTTTCTTT
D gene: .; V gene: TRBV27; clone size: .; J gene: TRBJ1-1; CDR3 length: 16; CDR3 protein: CASSLQETGANTEAFF; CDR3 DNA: TGTGCCAGCAGTTTACAGGAGACGGGAGCTAACACTGAAGCTTTCTTT
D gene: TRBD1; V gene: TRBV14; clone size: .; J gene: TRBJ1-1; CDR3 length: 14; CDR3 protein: CASIQPGGLREAFF; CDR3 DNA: TGTGCCAGCATCCAACCAGGGGGCCTGAGAGAAGCTTTCTTT
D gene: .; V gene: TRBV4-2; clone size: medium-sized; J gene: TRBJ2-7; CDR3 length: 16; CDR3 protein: CASSQSAYGSENEQYF; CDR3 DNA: TGTGCCAGCAGCCAATCCGCCTACGGGAGCGAAAACGAGCAGTACTTC
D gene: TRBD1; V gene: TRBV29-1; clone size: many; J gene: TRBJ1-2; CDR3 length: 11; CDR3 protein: CSGGQGYGYTF; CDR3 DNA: TGCAGCGGAGGACAGGGGTATGGCTACACCTTC
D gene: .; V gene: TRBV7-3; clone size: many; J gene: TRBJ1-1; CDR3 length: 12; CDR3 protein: CASSLGGARAFF; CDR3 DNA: TGTGCCAGCAGCTTAGGGGGGGCGCGAGCTTTCTTT
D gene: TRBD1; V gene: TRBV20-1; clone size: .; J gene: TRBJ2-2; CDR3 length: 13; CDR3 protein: CSAQIPGQGELFF; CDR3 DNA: TGCAGTGCCCAGATTCCGGGACAGGGGGAGCTGTTTTTT
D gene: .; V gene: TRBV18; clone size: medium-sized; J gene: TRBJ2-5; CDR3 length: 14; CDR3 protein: CASSRGRNQETQYF; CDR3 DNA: TGTGCCAGCTCACGGGGACGGAACCAAGAGACCCAGTACTTC
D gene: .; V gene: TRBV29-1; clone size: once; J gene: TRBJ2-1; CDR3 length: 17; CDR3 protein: CSVDGAAQVRYADTQFF; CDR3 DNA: TGCAGCGTTGACGGGGCAGCCCAGGTTCGATATGCAGATACGCAGTTCTTC
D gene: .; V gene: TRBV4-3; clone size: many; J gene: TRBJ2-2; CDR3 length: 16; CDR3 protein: CASSQRGALATGELFF; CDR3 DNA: TGCGCCAGCAGCCAAAGGGGGGCTTTGGCCACCGGGGAGCTGTTTTTT
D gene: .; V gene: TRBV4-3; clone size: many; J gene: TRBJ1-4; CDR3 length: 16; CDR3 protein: CASSQDPRGNNEKLFF; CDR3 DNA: TGCGCCAGCAGCCAAGATCCCCGGGGCAATAATGAAAAACTGTTTTTT
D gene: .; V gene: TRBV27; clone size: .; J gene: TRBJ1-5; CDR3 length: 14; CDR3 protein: CASSFQDQDQPQHF; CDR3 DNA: TGTGCCAGCAGTTTCCAAGATCAGGATCAGCCCCAGCATTTT